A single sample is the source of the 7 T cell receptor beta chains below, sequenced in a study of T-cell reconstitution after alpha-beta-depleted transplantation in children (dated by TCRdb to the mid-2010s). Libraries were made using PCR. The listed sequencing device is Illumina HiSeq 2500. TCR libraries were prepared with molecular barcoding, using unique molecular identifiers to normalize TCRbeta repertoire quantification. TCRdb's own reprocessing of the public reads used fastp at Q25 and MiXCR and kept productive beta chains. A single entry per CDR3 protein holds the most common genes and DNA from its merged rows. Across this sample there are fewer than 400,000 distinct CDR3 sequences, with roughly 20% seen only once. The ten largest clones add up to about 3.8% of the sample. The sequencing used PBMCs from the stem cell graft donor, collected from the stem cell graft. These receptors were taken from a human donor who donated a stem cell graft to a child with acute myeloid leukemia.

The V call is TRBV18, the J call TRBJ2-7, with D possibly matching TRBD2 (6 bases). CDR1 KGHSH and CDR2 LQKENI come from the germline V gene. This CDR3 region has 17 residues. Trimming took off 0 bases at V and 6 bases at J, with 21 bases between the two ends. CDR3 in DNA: TGTGCCAGCTCACCACCGGTAACAGATCTAGCGTTTGGCGAGCAGTACTTC. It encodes CASSPPVTDLAFGEQYF.

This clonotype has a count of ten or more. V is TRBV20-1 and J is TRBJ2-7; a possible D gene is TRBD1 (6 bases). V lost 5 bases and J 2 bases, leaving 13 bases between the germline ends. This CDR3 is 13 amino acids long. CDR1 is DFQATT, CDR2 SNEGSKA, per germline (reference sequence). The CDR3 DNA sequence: TGCAGTGCTCCCGGACAGTATACCTACGAGCAGTACTTC. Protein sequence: CSAPGQYTYEQYF.

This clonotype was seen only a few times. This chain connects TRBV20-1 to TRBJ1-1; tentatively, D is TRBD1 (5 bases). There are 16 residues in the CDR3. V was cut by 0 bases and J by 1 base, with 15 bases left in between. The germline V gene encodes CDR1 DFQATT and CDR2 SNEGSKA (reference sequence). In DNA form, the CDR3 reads TGCAGTGCTAGAGATTGGGGGAAGGTAGGGAACACTGAAGCTTTCTTT. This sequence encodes CSARDWGKVGNTEAFF.

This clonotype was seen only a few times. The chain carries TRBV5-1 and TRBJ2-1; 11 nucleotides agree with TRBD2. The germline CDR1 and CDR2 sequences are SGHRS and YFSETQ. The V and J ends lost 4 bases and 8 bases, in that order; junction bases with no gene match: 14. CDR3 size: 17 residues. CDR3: CASSPHGVAGGPDEQFF. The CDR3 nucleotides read TGCGCCAGCAGCCCCCATGGGGTAGCGGGAGGGCCAGATGAGCAGTTCTTC.

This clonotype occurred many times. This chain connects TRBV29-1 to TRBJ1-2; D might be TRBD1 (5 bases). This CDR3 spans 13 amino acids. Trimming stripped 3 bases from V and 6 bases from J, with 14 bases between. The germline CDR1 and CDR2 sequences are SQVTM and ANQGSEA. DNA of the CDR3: TGCAGCGTTGACTCTGGGGGGTTGAATGGCTACACCTTC. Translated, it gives CSVDSGGLNGYTF.

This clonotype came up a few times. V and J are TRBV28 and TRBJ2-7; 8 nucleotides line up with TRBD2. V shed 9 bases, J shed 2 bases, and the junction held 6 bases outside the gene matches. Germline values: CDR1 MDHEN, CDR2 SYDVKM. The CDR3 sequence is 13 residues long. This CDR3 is CASWGLGPYEQYF. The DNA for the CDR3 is TGTGCCAGTTGGGGACTAGGCCCCTACGAGCAGTACTTC. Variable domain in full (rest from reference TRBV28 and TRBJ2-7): DVKVTQSSRYLVKRTGEKVFLECVQDMDHENMFWYRQDPGLGLRLIYFSYDVKMKEKGDIPEGYSVSREKKERFSLILESASTNQTSMYLCASWGLGPYEQYFGPGTRLTVT.

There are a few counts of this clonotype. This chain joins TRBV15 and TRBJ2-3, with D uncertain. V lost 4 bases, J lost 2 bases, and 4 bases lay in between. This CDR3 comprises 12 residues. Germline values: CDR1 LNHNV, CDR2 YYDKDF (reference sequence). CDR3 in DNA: TGTGCCACCAGCATCCCCACAGATACGCAGTATTTT. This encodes CATSIPTDTQYF.